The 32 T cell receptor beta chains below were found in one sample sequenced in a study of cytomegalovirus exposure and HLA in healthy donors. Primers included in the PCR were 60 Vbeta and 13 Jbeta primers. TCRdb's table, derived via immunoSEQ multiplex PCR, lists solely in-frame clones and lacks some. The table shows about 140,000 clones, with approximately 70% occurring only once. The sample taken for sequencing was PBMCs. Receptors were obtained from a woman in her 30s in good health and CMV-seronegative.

This CDR3 is CSVARDWTTDTQYF. For the CDR3, the DNA is TGCAGCGTTGCAAGGGACTGGACCACAGATACGCAGTATTTT. This chain joins TRBV29-1 and TRBJ2-3; weak D call: TRBD2 (6 bases). This CDR3 has 14 amino acids. V lost 4 bases to trimming and J lost 2 bases, with 13 bases between them. Germline V gene data show CDR1 as SQVTM and CDR2 as ANQGSEA.

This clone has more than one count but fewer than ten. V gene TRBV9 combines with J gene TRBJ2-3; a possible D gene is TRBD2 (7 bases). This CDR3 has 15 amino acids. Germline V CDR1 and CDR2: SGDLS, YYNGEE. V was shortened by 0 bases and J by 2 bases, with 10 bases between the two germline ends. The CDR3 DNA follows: TGTGCCAGCAGCGTAGCGCGGGGGCTCACAGATACGCAGTATTTT. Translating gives CASSVARGLTDTQYF.

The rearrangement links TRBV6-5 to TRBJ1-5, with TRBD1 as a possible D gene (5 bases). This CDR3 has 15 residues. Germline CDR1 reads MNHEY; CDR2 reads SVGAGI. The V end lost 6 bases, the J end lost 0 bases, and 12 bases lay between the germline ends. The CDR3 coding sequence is TGTGCCAGCAGCCTAGACAGTAATAGCAATCAGCCCCAGCATTTT. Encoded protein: CASSLDSNSNQPQHF.

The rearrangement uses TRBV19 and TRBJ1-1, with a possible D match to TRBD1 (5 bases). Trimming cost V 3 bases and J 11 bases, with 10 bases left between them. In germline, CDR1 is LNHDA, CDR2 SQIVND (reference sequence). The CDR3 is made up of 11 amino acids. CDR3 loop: CASSIPGQAFF. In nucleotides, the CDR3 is TGTGCCAGTAGTATCCCAGGGCAGGCTTTCTTT.

CDR3 residues: CAIRTTSGGYTGELFF. CDR3 bases: TGTGCCATCAGGACAACTAGCGGGGGGTACACCGGGGAGCTGTTTTTT. The V gene is TRBV10-3, the J gene TRBJ2-2; 12 bases are a match to TRBD2. In germline, CDR1 is ENHRY, CDR2 SYGVKD. The CDR3 is 16 amino acids. V dropped 6 bases and J dropped 3; count of bases not matched to a gene: 5.

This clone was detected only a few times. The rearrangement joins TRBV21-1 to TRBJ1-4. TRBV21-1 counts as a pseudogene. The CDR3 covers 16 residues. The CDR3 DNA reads TGTGCCAGCAGCATCCGAGGGCAGAAGAAGAATGAAAAACTGTTTTTT. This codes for CASSIRGQKKNEKLFF.

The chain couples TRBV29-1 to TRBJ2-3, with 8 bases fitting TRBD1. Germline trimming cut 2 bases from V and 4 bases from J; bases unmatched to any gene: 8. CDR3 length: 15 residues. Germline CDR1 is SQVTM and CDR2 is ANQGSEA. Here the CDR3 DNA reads TGCAGCGTTGAACTTACAGGGGGTTCGGCAGATACGCAGTATTTT. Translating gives CSVELTGGSADTQYF.

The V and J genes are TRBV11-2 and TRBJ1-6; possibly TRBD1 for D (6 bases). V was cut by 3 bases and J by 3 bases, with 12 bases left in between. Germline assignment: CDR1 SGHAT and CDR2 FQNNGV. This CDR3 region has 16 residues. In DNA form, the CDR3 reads TGTGCCAGCAGCTTGACAGGTCAGATCTATAATTCACCCCTCCACTTT. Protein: CASSLTGQIYNSPLHF.

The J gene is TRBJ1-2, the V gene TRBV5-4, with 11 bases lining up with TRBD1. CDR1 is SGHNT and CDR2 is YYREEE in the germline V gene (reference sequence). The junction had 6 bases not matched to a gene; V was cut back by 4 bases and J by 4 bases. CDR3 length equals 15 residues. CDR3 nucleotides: TGTGCCAGCAGCCCAGGGACAGGGGGAGGCTATGGCTACACCTTC. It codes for CASSPGTGGGYGYTF.

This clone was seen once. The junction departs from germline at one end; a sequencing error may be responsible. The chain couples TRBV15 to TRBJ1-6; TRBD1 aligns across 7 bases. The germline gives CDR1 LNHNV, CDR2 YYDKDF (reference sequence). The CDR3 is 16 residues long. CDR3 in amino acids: CATSREGQPDNSPLRF. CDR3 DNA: TGTGCCACCAGCAGAGAGGGACAGCCAGATAATTCACCCCTCCGTTTT.

The CDR3 DNA is TGCGCCAGCAGCCGGACTAGCTCCTACGAGCAGTACTTC. This sequence encodes CASSRTSSYEQYF. This sequence joins TRBV5-1 and TRBJ2-5; 7 bases are shared with TRBD2. The J call is uncertain, as TRBJ2-7 better fits the DNA end. Per the germline V gene, CDR1 is SGHRS and CDR2 is YFSETQ. This CDR3 contains 13 residues.

The CDR3 DNA reads TGTGCTAGTGGTTTGGGGGGCGTTGAAGCTTTCTTT. It is translated as CASGLGGVEAFF. The chain employs TRBV12-5 and TRBJ1-1; D is possibly TRBD1 (5 bases). The germline CDR1 and CDR2 sequences are LGHNT and FRNRAP. Trimming took 1 base from V and 7 from J, leaving 7 bases between them. The CDR3 is 12 residues long.

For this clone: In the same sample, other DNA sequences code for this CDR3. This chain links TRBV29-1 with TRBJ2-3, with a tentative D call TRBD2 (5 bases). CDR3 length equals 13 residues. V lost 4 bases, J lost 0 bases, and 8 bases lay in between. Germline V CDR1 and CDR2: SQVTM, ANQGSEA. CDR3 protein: CSVVGGSTDTQYF. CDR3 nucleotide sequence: TGCAGCGTTGTCGGCGGGAGCACAGATACGCAGTATTTT.

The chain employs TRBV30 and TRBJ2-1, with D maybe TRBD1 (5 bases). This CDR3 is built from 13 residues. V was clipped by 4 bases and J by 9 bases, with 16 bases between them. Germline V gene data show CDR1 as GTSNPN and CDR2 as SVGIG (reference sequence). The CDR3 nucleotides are TGTGCCTGGATCCCGACAGAGGTCGGTGAGCAGTTCTTC. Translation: CAWIPTEVGEQFF.

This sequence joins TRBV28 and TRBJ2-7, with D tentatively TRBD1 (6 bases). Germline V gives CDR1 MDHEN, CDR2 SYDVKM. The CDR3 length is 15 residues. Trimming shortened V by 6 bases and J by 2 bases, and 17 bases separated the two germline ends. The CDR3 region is CASSQKPGHPYEQYV. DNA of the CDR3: TGTGCCAGCAGCCAGAAACCGGGACACCCCTACGAGCAGTACGTC.

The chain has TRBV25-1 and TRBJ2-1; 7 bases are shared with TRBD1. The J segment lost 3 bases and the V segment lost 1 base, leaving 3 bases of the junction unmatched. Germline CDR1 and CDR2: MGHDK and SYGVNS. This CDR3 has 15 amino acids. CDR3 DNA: TGTGCCAGCAGTGAATGGGACAGAGGCTACAATGAGCAGTTCTTC. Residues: CASSEWDRGYNEQFF.

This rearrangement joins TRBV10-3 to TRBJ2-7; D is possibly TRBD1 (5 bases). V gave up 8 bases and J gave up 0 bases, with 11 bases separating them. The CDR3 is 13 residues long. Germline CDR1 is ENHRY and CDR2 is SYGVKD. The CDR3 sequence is CAIRQSSSYEQYV. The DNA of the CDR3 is TGTGCCATCCGACAGTCAAGCTCCTACGAGCAGTACGTC.

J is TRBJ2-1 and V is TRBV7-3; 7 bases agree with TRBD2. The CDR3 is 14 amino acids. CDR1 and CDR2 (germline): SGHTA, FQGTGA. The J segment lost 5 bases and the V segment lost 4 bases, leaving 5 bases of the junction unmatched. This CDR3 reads CASSSLGGNNEQFF. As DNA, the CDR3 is TGTGCCAGCAGCTCCTTGGGAGGGAACAATGAGCAGTTCTTC.

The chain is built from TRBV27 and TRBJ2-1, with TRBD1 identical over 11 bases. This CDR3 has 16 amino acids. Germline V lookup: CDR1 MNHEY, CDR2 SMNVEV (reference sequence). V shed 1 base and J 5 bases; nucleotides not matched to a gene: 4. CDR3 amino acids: CASSLWTGGTNNEQFF. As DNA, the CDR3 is TGTGCCAGCAGTTTATGGACAGGGGGCACTAACAATGAGCAGTTCTTC.

DNA for the CDR3: TGTGCCACCGCCGGGGCAACTAATGAAAAACTGTTTTTT. Translating it yields CATAGATNEKLFF. The chain combines TRBV6-5 with TRBJ1-4; D gene uncertain. Germline values: CDR1 MNHEY, CDR2 SVGAGI. This CDR3 comprises 13 residues. The V gene lost 10 bases and the J gene lost 0 bases, with 9 bases spanning the gap.

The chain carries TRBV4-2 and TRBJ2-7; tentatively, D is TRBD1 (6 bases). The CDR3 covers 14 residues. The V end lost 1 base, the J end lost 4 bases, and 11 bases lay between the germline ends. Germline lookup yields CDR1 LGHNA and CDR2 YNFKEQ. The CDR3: CASSQGRGEYEQYF. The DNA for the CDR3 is TGTGCCAGCAGCCAAGGCAGGGGTGAGTACGAGCAGTACTTC.

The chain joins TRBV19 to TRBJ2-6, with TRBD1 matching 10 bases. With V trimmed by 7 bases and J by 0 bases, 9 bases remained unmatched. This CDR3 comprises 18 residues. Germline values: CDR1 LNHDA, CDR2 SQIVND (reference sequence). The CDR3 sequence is CASIVSGQGSSGANVLTF. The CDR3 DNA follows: TGTGCCAGTATAGTTTCGGGACAGGGGTCCTCTGGGGCCAACGTCCTGACTTTC.

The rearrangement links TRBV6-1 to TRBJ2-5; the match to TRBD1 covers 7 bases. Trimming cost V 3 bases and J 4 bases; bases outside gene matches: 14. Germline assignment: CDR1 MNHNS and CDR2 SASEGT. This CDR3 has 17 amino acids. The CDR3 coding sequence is TGTGCCAGCAGTGAGAGGGGCAGGGGGTTGTTGGTAGAGACCCAGTACTTC. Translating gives CASSERGRGLLVETQYF.

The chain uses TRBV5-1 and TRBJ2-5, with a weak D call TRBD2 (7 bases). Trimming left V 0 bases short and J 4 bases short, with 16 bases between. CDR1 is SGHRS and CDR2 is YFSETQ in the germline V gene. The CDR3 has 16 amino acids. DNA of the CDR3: TGCGCCAGCAGCTTGGCCAATGTAGGGGGGGGAGAGACCCAGTACTTC. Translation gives CASSLANVGGGETQYF.

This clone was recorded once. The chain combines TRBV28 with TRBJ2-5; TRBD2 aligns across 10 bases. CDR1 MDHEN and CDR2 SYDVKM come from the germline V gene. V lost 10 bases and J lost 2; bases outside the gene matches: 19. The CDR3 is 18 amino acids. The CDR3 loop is CANRGEALAGDLQETQYF. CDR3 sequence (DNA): TGTGCCAACAGAGGAGAGGCTCTAGCGGGAGACTTACAAGAGACCCAGTACTTC.

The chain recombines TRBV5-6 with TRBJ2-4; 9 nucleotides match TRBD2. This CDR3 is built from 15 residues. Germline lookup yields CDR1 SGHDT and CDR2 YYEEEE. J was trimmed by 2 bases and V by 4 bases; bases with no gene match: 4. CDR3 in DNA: TGTGCCAGCAGCATGACTAGCGGATCCAAAAACATTCAGTACTTC. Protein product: CASSMTSGSKNIQYF.

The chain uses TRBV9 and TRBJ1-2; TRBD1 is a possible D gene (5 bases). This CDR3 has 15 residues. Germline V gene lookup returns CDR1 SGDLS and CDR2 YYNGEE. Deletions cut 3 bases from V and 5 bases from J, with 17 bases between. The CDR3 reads CASSGGVGGGYGYTF. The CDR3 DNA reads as TGTGCCAGCAGCGGGGGTGTTGGGGGGGGGTATGGCTACACCTTC.

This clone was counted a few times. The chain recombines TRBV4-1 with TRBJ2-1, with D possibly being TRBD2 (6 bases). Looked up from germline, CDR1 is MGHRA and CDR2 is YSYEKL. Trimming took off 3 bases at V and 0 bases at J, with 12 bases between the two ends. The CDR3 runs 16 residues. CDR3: CASSQVAEGSYNEQFF. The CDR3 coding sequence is TGCGCCAGCAGCCAGGTAGCGGAGGGCTCCTACAATGAGCAGTTCTTC.

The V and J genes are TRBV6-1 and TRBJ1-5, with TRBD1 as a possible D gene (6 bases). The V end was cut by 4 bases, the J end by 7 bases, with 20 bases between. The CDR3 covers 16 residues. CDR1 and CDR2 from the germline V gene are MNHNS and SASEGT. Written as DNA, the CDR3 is TGTGCCAGCAGTGTACGTAGGCAGGGGAGTTGGCAGCCCCAGCATTTT. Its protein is CASSVRRQGSWQPQHF.

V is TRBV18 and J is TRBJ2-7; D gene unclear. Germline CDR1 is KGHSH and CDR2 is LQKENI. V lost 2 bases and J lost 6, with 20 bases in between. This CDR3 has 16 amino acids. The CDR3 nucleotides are TGTGCCAGCTCACCATATTCACACGTCCTTTCGGGCGAGCAGTACTTC. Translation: CASSPYSHVLSGEQYF.

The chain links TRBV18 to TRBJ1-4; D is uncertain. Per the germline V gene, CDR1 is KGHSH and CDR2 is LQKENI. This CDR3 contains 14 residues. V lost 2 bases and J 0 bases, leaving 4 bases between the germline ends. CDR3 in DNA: TGTGCCAGCTCACCAACAGCAACTAATGAAAAACTGTTTTTT. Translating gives CASSPTATNEKLFF. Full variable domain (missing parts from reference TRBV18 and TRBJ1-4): NAGVMQNPRHLVRRRGQEARLRCSPMKGHSHVYWYRQLPEEGLKFMVYLQKENIIDESGMPKERFSAEFPKEGPSILRIQQVVRGDSAAYFCASSPTATNEKLFFGSGTQLSVL.

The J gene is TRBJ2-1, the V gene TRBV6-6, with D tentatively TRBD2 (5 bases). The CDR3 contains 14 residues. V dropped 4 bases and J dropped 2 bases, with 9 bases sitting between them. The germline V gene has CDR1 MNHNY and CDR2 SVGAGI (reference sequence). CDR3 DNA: TGTGCCAGCAGTTCTCGGGGTACCTACAATGAGCAGTTCTTC. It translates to CASSSRGTYNEQFF.